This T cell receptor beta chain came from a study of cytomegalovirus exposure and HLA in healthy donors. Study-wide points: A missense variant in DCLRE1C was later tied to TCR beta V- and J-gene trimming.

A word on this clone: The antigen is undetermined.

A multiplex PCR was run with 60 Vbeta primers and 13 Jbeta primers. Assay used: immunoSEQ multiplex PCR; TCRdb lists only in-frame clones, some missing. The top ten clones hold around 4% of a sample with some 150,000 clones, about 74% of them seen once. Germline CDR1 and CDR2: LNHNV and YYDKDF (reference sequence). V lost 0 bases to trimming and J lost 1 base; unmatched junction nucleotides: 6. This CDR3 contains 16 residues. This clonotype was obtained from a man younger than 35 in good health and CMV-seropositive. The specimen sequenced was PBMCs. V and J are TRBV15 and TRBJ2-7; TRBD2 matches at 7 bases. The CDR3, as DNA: TGTGCCACCAGCAGAGATGAGGCGGGAGCGTCCTACGAGCAGTACTTC. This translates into CATSRDEAGASYEQYF.